The 11 T cell receptor beta chains given below trace back to one sample, sequenced in a study of radiotherapy plus CTLA-4 blockade in lung cancer (dated by TCRdb to 2016 to 2019). Libraries were built with the immunoSEQ multiplex PCR assay. In TCRdb, the immuneACCESS table is reduced to in-frame sequences with V and J assigned. These tables do not hold every clone; where another copy was compared, an unresolved V gene accounts for under half, and the others remain unexplained. The table for this sample lists around 95,000 clones; roughly four fifths of them were counted only once. The top ten constitute roughly 0.84% of the sample. The sample consisted of peripheral blood, taken from a patient treated with radiotherapy plus ipilimumab. The source of these receptors is a human donor with non-small cell lung cancer who had stable disease on radiotherapy plus ipilimumab.

The rearrangement links TRBV28 to TRBJ1-2; possibly TRBD1 for D (6 bases). Germline loops: CDR1 MDHEN, CDR2 SYDVKM. This CDR3 comprises 14 residues. Between the trimmed V and J ends, which lost 3 bases and 5 bases, there was a span of 13 bases. CDR3 nucleotides: TGTGCCAGCAGTTTGGGGGGGCAGGGGTATGGCTACACCTTC. The encoded protein is CASSLGGQGYGYTF.

This clone was seen more than once but under ten times. This chain links TRBV7-9 with TRBJ2-1; D not resolved. The CDR3 consists of 14 residues. CDR1 and CDR2 from the germline V gene are SEHNR and FQNEAQ (reference sequence). The germline V and J ends were trimmed by 1 base and 3 bases, with 7 bases remaining between them. In DNA, the CDR3 is TGTGCCAGCAGCTTAGAGCGCCTCTACAATGAGCAGTTCTTC. Amino acids: CASSLERLYNEQFF.

V usage is TRBV28 and J usage is TRBJ2-7; TRBD1 aligns across 8 bases. V was pared by 7 bases and J by 3 bases, with 8 bases of the junction left unmatched. The germline V gene has CDR1 MDHEN and CDR2 SYDVKM. The CDR3 runs to 14 residues. The CDR3 loop reads CASIDRDRFYEQYF. DNA for the CDR3: TGTGCCAGCATAGACCGGGACAGGTTCTACGAGCAGTACTTC.

The V gene is TRBV7-8, the J gene TRBJ1-6; 7 nucleotides match TRBD1. The CDR3 spans 15 residues. Germline V gene sequence: CDR1 SGHVS, CDR2 FQNEAQ. With 4 bases clipped from V and 3 bases from J, the junction kept 3 bases outside the gene matches. CDR3 coding DNA: TGTGCCAGCAGCTCGCGACAGGGCTATAATTCACCCCTCCACTTT. Translating gives CASSSRQGYNSPLHF. The full variable domain, with the rest looked up from reference TRBV7-8 and TRBJ1-6, is GAGVSQSPRYKVAKRGQDVALRCDPISGHVSLFWYQQALGQGPEFLTYFQNEAQLDKSGLPSDRFFAERPEGSVSTLKIQRTQQEDSAVYLCASSSRQGYNSPLHFGNGTRLTVT.

V and J are TRBV7-6 and TRBJ2-3, with no clear D. CDR1 is SGHVS, CDR2 FNYEAQ, per germline. V was trimmed by 5 bases and J by 6 bases, leaving 12 bases between them. The CDR3 loop spans 13 amino acids. The CDR3 region is CASSPEKADTQYF. The CDR3 DNA reads TGTGCCAGCAGCCCCGAGAAGGCGGATACGCAGTATTTT.

The count of this clone is one. The V and J genes are TRBV14 and TRBJ1-1; no firm D call. V dropped 4 bases and J dropped 0 bases, with 12 bases sitting between them. The germline V gene encodes CDR1 SGHDN and CDR2 FVKESK. This CDR3 is built from 15 residues. CDR3 in amino acids: CASSLIPRLNTEAFF. As DNA, the CDR3 is TGTGCCAGCAGCCTCATCCCCAGATTGAACACTGAAGCTTTCTTT.

The chain links TRBV14 to TRBJ2-1; 11 nucleotides match TRBD2. The CDR3 extends over 16 amino acids. The junction had 5 bases not matched to a gene; V was cut back by 2 bases and J by 5 bases. Germline loops: CDR1 SGHDN, CDR2 FVKESK. The CDR3 sequence is CASSQPGLAVNNEQFF. CDR3 DNA: TGTGCCAGCAGCCAACCGGGACTAGCGGTAAACAATGAGCAGTTCTTC.

In its sample, this clone was seen once. The chain links TRBV18 to TRBJ2-3; D is uncertain. This CDR3 is built from 12 residues. The germline V gene encodes CDR1 KGHSH and CDR2 LQKENI. V lost 6 bases to trimming and J lost 2 bases, with 6 bases between them. The DNA for the CDR3 is TGTGCCAGCTCCCGCGACACAGATACGCAGTATTTT. It translates to CASSRDTDTQYF.

V usage is TRBV11-2 and J usage is TRBJ2-1; 10 nucleotides agree with TRBD1. J lost 4 bases, V lost 5 bases, and 8 bases had no gene match. Germline V CDR1 and CDR2: SGHAT, FQNNGV. There are 16 residues in the CDR3. CDR3 amino acids: CASSPTGQGKYNEQFF. The CDR3 nucleotides read TGTGCCAGCAGCCCCACGGGACAGGGGAAATACAATGAGCAGTTCTTC.

CDR3 sequence: CSVAQTSPGLRSDEQFF. The CDR3 DNA reads as TGCAGCGTCGCGCAAACTAGTCCGGGACTTAGATCTGACGAGCAGTTCTTC. The J gene is TRBJ2-1, the V gene TRBV29-1, with D perhaps matching TRBD2 (6 bases). Germline CDR1 and CDR2: SQVTM and ANQGSEA. The CDR3 covers 17 residues. V dropped 6 bases and J dropped 10 bases, with 31 bases sitting between them.

The CDR3 protein is CASNLAGWRNEQFF. CDR3 DNA sequence: TGTGCCAGCAACCTAGCGGGATGGCGCAATGAGCAGTTCTTC. This chain links TRBV6-6 with TRBJ2-1, with 9 bases identical to TRBD2. Germline assignment: CDR1 MNHNY and CDR2 SVGAGI (reference sequence). The CDR3 totals 14 residues. The V gene end was trimmed by 7 bases and the J gene end by 6 bases; junction bases not matched to a gene: 7.